The sample holds one count of the clone carrying this T cell receptor beta chain. Its antigen is not identified. The data are from a study of identical twins. TCRdb ran MiXCR on the 5' RACE reads and lists one entry per CDR3 protein. The sample carries just over 500,000 distinct CDR3 sequences, 20% to 25% recorded once. Study-wide results and caveats: Cross-sectional statistical analysis, not tracking of the same donors, underpinned the conclusions.

CDR1 and CDR2 (germline): SQVTM, ANQGSEA. V trimming: 3 bases; J trimming: 4 bases; junction bases outside the gene matches: 7. This CDR3 region has 15 residues. The sample was also linked to a second study, of T cells expressing NK-cell markers. In that study: Beta-chain profiling covered CD3+CD56+NKG2C+, CD3+CD56+NKG2C- and CD3+CD56-NKG2C+ sorted subsets. Eight donors were sequenced, seven testing HCMV-seropositive and one testing seronegative. Sorting in several experiments was restricted by an anti-gamma-delta TCR antibody to alpha-beta TCR T cells.

Sequenced: CD4+ T cells sorted from blood. The rearrangement joins TRBV29-1 to TRBJ2-2; TRBD2 agrees at 8 bases. The origin of this receptor is a woman aged 18-29 years in good health. CDR3 residues: CSVDTGGVFTGELFF. CDR3 DNA sequence: TGCAGCGTTGACACCGGGGGGGTCTTCACCGGGGAGCTGTTTTTT.